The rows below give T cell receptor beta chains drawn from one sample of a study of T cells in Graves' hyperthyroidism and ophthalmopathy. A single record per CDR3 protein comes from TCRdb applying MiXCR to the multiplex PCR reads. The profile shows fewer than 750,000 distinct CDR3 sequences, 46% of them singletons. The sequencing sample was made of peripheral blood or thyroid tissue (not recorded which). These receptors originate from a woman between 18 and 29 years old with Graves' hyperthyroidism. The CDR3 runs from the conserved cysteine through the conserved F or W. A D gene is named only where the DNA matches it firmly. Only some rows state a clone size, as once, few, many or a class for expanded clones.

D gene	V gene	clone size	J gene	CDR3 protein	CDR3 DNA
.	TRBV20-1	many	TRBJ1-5	CSAYRGFNQPQHF	TGCAGTGCTTACCGGGGCTTCAATCAGCCCCAGCATTTT
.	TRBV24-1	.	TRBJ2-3	CASRQTTDTQYF	TGTGCCAGTAGACAGACCACAGATACGCAGTATTTT
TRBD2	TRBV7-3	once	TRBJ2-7	CASSPIGTSGRDEQYF	TGTGCCAGCAGCCCAATAGGGACTAGCGGGAGAGACGAGCAGTACTTC
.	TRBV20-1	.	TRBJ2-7	CSLGHGYEQYF	TGCAGTTTAGGGCATGGGTACGAGCAGTACTTC
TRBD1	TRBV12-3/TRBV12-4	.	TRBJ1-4	CASSRQGIEKLFF	TGTGCCAGCAGTAGACAGGGGATTGAAAAACTGTTTTTT
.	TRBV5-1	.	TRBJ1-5	CASSLGPGRDQPQHF	TGCGCCAGCAGCTTGGGACCAGGGCGCGATCAGCCCCAGCATTTT
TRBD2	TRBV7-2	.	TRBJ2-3	CASSLTSGRAGFADTQYF	TGTGCCAGCAGCTTGACTAGCGGGAGGGCCGGATTCGCAGATACGCAGTATTTT
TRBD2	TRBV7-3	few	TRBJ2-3	CASSLLAGVLADTQYF	TGTGCCAGCAGCCTACTAGCGGGAGTTTTAGCAGATACGCAGTATTTT
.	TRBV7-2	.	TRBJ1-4	CASSFHGGLKEKLFF	TGTGCCAGCAGCTTCCACGGGGGCTTGAAGGAAAAACTGTTTTTT
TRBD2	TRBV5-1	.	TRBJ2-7	CASSFQGLAGENEQYF	TGCGCCAGCAGCTTCCAGGGACTAGCGGGAGAAAACGAGCAGTACTTC
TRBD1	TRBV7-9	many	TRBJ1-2	CASSLEAGQGSYGYTF	TGTGCCAGCAGCTTAGAAGCCGGACAGGGGAGCTATGGCTACACCTTC
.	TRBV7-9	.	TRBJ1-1	CASSLGTGTYNEAFF	TGTGCCAGCAGCTTAGGAACAGGGACGTACAATGAAGCTTTCTTT
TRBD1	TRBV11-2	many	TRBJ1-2	CASSWRRQGNYGYTF	TGTGCCAGCAGCTGGCGCAGACAGGGAAACTATGGCTACACCTTC
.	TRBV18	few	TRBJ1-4	CASSPPLGGSEKLFF	TGTGCCAGCTCACCACCCCTGGGGGGGAGTGAAAAACTGTTTTTT
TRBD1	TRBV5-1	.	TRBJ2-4	CASSLTGTVKNIQYF	TGCGCCAGCAGCCTGACCGGGACAGTCAAAAACATTCAGTACTTC
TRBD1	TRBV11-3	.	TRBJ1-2	CASSLGKILQGDYGYTF	TGTGCCAGCAGCTTAGGTAAGATCTTACAGGGGGACTATGGCTACACCTTC
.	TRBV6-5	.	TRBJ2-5	CACSLAKQETQYF	TGTGCCTGCAGTTTGGCCAAACAAGAGACCCAGTACTTC
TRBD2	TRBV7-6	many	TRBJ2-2	CASSLTSGSNTGELFF	TGTGCCAGCAGCTTAACGAGCGGGAGTAACACCGGGGAGCTGTTTTTT
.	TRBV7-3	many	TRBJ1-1	CASSLMGGTEAFF	TGTGCCAGCAGCTTAATGGGGGGCACTGAAGCTTTCTTT
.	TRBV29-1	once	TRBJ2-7	CSVGQGRYEQYF	TGCAGCGTGGGTCAGGGTAGATACGAGCAGTACTTC
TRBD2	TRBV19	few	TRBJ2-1	CASRLWSGTSGNEQFF	TGTGCCAGTAGACTGTGGTCCGGGACTAGTGGGAATGAGCAGTTCTTC
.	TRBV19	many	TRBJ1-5	CASSIRGRNQPQHF	TGTGCCAGTAGTATTCGGGGGCGCAATCAGCCCCAGCATTTT
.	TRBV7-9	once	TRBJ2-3	CASSLGGPGTDTQYF	TGTGCCAGCAGCTTGGGAGGCCCAGGCACAGATACGCAGTATTTT
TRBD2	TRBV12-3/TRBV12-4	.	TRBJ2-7	CASSPGTSVYNEQYF	TGTGCCAGCAGCCCCGGGACTAGCGTCTACAATGAGCAGTACTTC
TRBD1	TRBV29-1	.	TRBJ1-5	CSVDRGHQPQHF	TGCAGCGTAGACAGGGGGCATCAGCCCCAGCATTTT
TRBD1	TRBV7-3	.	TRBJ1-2	CASSLDRDRGHGYTF	TGTGCCAGCAGCTTAGACAGGGACAGAGGTCATGGCTACACCTTC
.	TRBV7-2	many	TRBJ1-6	CASSPATGRGSPLHF	TGTGCCAGCAGCCCAGCAACAGGGAGGGGTTCACCCCTCCACTTT
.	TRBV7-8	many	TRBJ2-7	CASSQSSVSYNEQYF	TGTGCCAGCAGCCAATCTAGCGTCTCCTACAATGAGCAGTACTTC
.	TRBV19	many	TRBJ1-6	CASSRQSSYNSPLHF	TGTGCCAGTAGTCGACAGAGCTCCTATAATTCACCCCTCCACTTT
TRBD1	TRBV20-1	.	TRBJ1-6	CSAGGDSRNSPLHF	TGCAGTGCAGGGGGGGACAGCCGAAATTCACCCCTCCACTTT
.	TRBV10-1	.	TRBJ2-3	CASSELGQWDTQYF	TGCGCCAGCAGTGAGTTGGGCCAATGGGATACGCAGTATTTT
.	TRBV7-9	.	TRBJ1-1	CASSFGVFTEAFF	TGTGCCAGCAGCTTTGGGGTATTCACTGAAGCTTTCTTT
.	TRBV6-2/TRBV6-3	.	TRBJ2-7	CASGYSPLGDEQYF	TGTGCCAGCGGTTACTCCCCCCTCGGGGACGAGCAGTACTTC
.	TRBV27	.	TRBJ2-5	CASSFGYPETQYF	TGTGCCAGCAGTTTCGGGTATCCAGAGACCCAGTACTTC
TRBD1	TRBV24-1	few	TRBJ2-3	CATSDRQGGTQYF	TGTGCCACCAGTGACCGACAGGGGGGTACGCAGTATTTT
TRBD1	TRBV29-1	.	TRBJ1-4	CSVDVRDRGREKLFF	TGCAGCGTTGACGTCCGGGACAGGGGGCGTGAAAAACTGTTTTTT
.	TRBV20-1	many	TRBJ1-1	CSAYGMSEAFF	TGCAGTGCTTACGGGATGTCTGAAGCTTTCTTT
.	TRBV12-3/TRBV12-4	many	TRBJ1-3	CASTPQWRGYSGNTIYF	TGTGCCAGCACTCCTCAGTGGAGGGGGTACTCTGGAAACACCATATATTTT
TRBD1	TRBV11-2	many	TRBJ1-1	CASSSTGTGGSTEAFF	TGTGCCAGCAGCTCAACCGGGACAGGGGGGTCCACTGAAGCTTTCTTT
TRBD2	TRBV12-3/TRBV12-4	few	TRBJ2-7	CASRSSGRNYEQYF	TGTGCCAGCAGATCTAGCGGGCGAAACTACGAGCAGTACTTC
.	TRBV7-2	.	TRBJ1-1	CASSPGRGNIEAFF	TGTGCCAGCAGCCCAGGGAGGGGGAACATTGAAGCTTTCTTT
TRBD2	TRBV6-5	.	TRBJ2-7	CASSYSGRAGSYEQYF	TGTGCCAGCAGTTACTCCGGGAGGGCAGGCTCCTACGAGCAGTACTTC
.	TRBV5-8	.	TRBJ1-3	CASIPTGSSGNTIYF	TGTGCCAGCATACCCACCGGGAGCTCTGGAAACACCATATATTTT
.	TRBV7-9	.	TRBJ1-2	CASSPRGAPGYTF	TGTGCCAGCAGCCCCCGAGGGGCGCCTGGCTACACCTTC
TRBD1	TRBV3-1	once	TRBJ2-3	CASSLRTGGTDTQYF	TGTGCCAGCAGCCTCCGAACAGGGGGCACAGATACGCAGTATTTT
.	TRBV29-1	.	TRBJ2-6	CSSLGASGANVLTF	TGCAGCAGTTTAGGGGCCTCTGGGGCCAACGTCCTGACTTTC
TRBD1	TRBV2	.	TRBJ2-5	CASSPDGAGGWEETQYF	TGTGCCAGTAGTCCCGATGGGGCAGGGGGCTGGGAAGAGACCCAGTACTTC
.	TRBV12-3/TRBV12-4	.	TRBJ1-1	CASSFPGRKGTEAFF	TGTGCCAGCAGTTTCCCAGGGCGAAAGGGGACTGAAGCTTTCTTT
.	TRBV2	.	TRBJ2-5	CASSGREETQYF	TGTGCCAGCAGTGGCAGGGAGGAGACCCAGTACTTC
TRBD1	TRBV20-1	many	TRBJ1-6	CSARPPGQGFSPLHF	TGCAGTGCTAGGCCTCCGGGACAGGGGTTTTCACCCCTCCACTTT
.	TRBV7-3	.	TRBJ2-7	CASSLAVYTGLKYF	TGTGCCAGCAGCTTAGCGGTATATACAGGGTTGAAGTACTTC
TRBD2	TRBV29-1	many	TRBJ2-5	CSARGGRQETQYF	TGCAGCGCCCGAGGCGGGAGGCAAGAGACCCAGTACTTC